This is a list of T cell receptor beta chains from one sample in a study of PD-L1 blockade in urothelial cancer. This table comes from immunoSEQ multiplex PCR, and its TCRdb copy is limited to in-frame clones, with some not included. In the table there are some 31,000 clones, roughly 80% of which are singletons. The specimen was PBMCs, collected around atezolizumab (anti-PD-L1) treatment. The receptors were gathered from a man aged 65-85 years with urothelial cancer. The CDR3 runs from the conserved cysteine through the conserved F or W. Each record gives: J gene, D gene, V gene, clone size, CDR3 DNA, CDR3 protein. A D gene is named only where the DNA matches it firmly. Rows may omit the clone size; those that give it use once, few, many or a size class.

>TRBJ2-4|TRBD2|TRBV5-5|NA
TGTGCCAGCAGCTTTGGGACTAGCGGGAGAGGCGACATTCAGTACTTC
CASSFGTSGRGDIQYF
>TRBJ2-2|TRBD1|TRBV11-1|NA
TGTGCCAGCTCTTTTCCGGGACAGACCGGGGAGCTGTTTTTT
CASSFPGQTGELFF
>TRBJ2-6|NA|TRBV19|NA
TGTGCCAGTAGTCGACGGGTAGGTGGGGCCAACGTCCTGACTTTC
CASSRRVGGANVLTF
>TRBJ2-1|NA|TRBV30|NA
TGTGCCTGGACCAGGGGCTCTCGAAGCTCCTACAATGAGCAGTTCTTC
CAWTRGSRSSYNEQFF
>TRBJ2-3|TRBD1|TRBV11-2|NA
TGTGCCAGCAGCTTGACAGGGGGCCGACGGACAGATACGCAGTATTTT
CASSLTGGRRTDTQYF
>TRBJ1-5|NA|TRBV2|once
TGTGCCAGCAGTGAAAACAACAATCAGCCCCAGCATTTT
CASSENNNQPQHF
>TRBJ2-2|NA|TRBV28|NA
TGTGCCAGCAGTGGGGGGGCGGCCGGGGAGCTGTTTTTT
CASSGGAAGELFF
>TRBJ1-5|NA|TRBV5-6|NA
TGTGCCAGCAGCGGGGGCGGACGGGTTCTCAATCAGCCCCAGCATTTT
CASSGGGRVLNQPQHF
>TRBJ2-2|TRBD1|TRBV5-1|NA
TGCGCCAGCAGCTTCCAATCACAGGGGTCGGGCGGGGAGCTGTTTTTT
CASSFQSQGSGGELFF
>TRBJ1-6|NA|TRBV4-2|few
TGTGCCAGCAGCCGACAGGCTGATAATTCACCCCTCCACTTT
CASSRQADNSPLHF
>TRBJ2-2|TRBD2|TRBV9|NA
TGTGCCAGCAGCGGTGGACGGGCGGGGGCCGGGGAGCTGTTTTTT
CASSGGRAGAGELFF
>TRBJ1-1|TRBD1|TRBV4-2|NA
TGTGCCAGCAGCCAAGGCACCGGGACAGAGCTCAACACTGAAGCTTTCTTT
CASSQGTGTELNTEAFF
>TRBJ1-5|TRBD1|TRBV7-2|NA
TGTGCCAGCAGATTCGGGACAGGGTCAAATCAGCCCCAGCATTTT
CASRFGTGSNQPQHF
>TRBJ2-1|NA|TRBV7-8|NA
TGTGCCAGCAGCTACGTCCCCCGAGGATCCTACAATGAGCAGTTCTTC
CASSYVPRGSYNEQFF
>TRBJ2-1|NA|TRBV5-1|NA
TGCGCCAGCAGCTCGGGCTACAATGAGCAGTTCTTC
CASSSGYNEQFF
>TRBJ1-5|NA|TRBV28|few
TGTGCCAGCAGCCCGGACAGAAATCAGCCCCAGCATTTT
CASSPDRNQPQHF